The 16 T cell receptor beta chains given below trace back to one sample, sequenced in a study of Ad26.COV2.S vaccination and SARS-CoV-2 variants. Described treatment: around 19 received Ad26.COV2.S at low or high dose, single or two shots; about 5 received placebo; per-sample allocation not given. After the first vaccine or placebo injection, samples were drawn on day 63. Profiled with immunoSEQ multiplex PCR; TCRdb holds only in-frame clones, not every one. The repertoire holds about 480,000 clones, with around 90% as singletons. The specimen comprised peripheral blood, sampled in a trial of Ad26.COV2.S vaccine versus placebo. The receptors come from a person aged 18-65 years who received the Ad26.COV2.S COVID-19 vaccine or a placebo.

This rearrangement joins TRBV30 to TRBJ2-7; 7 bases line up with TRBD1. CDR1 and CDR2 from the germline V gene are GTSNPN and SVGIG (reference sequence). The junction had 12 bases not matched to a gene; V was cut back by 2 bases and J by 5 bases. This CDR3 spans 15 amino acids. The CDR3: CAWSYREQGRHEQYF. DNA of the CDR3: TGTGCCTGGAGTTATCGCGAACAGGGGCGACACGAGCAGTACTTC.

The genes are TRBV29-1 and TRBJ2-2, with a weak D call TRBD1 (6 bases). Germline CDR1 reads SQVTM; CDR2 reads ANQGSEA. V was cut by 7 bases and J by 6 bases, with 12 bases left in between. The CDR3 contains 12 residues. The CDR3 spells CSGQQGSGELFF. In DNA, the CDR3 is TGCAGCGGCCAACAGGGTTCCGGGGAGCTGTTTTTT.

The CDR3 protein is CASSFQRGRRETQYF. DNA for the CDR3: TGTGCCAGCAGTTTCCAGCGGGGAAGGAGGGAGACCCAGTACTTC. The chain employs TRBV28 and TRBJ2-5, with TRBD2 matching 7 bases. Germline V gene data show CDR1 as MDHEN and CDR2 as SYDVKM. The ends lost 3 bases at V and 5 bases at J; junction bases unmatched: 9. The CDR3 is 15 amino acids.

The rearrangement uses TRBV7-8 and TRBJ2-5, with D possibly called TRBD1 or TRBD2 (5 bases each). Trimming took 5 bases from V and 5 from J, leaving 21 bases between them. This CDR3 comprises 16 residues. Germline values: CDR1 SGHVS, CDR2 FQNEAQ. The DNA for the CDR3 is TGTGCCAGCAGCGGGCCTAGGGACCGGCGGAGGGAGACCCAGTACTTC. Protein: CASSGPRDRRRETQYF. The variable domain in full, completed from reference TRBV7-8 and TRBJ2-5, reads GAGVSQSPRYKVAKRGQDVALRCDPISGHVSLFWYQQALGQGPEFLTYFQNEAQLDKSGLPSDRFFAERPEGSVSTLKIQRTQQEDSAVYLCASSGPRDRRRETQYFGPGTRLLVL.

The count of this clone is one. The V and J genes are TRBV28 and TRBJ1-5, with unresolved D. Germline V gene data show CDR1 as MDHEN and CDR2 as SYDVKM. Trimming pared 8 bases from V and 0 bases from J, leaving 11 bases between. The CDR3 has 14 amino acids. For the CDR3, the DNA is TGTGCCAGCTATACAAGGTATAGCAATCAGCCCCAGCATTTT. Its translation: CASYTRYSNQPQHF.

The chain recombines TRBV30 with TRBJ2-7; 7 nucleotides agree with TRBD2. Germline CDR1 reads GTSNPN; CDR2 reads SVGIG (reference sequence). The CDR3 is made up of 12 amino acids. J lost 2 bases, V lost 5 bases, and 3 bases had no gene match. CDR3 DNA: TGTGCCTGGGGGGGACTAACCTACGAGCAGTACTTC. This encodes CAWGGLTYEQYF.

The chain employs TRBV7-8 and TRBJ2-7; D is uncertain. Germline values: CDR1 SGHVS, CDR2 FQNEAQ. CDR3 length: 12 amino acids. V was shortened by 5 bases and J by 5 bases, with 10 bases between the two germline ends. This chain's CDR3 is CASSLSPHEQYF. The CDR3 coding sequence is TGTGCCAGCAGCCTAAGTCCCCACGAGCAGTACTTC.

The chain has TRBV11-3 and TRBJ2-2, with a tentative D call TRBD1 (5 bases). V lost 0 bases and J 4 bases, leaving 12 bases between the germline ends. CDR3 length: 16 amino acids. Germline V gene data show CDR1 as SGHNT and CDR2 as YENEEA. The chain's CDR3 is CASSLDIGASTGELFF. The CDR3 bases are TGTGCCAGCAGCTTAGATATAGGGGCTAGCACCGGGGAGCTGTTTTTT.

The V gene is TRBV6-6, the J gene TRBJ1-2; possible D gene TRBD1, 5 bases. From germline, CDR1 is MNHNY and CDR2 SVGAGI (reference sequence). Trimming left V 4 bases short and J 6 bases short, with 12 bases between. The CDR3 runs 13 residues. The CDR3 region is CASSFRQPDGYTF. CDR3 sequence (DNA): TGTGCCAGCAGTTTTAGACAGCCAGATGGCTACACCTTC.

This chain connects TRBV5-1 to TRBJ1-1, with D tentatively TRBD1 (5 bases). CDR3 length: 15 residues. V shed 7 bases and J shed 0 bases, with 16 bases lying between them. Germline values: CDR1 SGHRS, CDR2 YFSETQ. The chain's CDR3 is CASALGRAMNTEAFF. The CDR3 region has the DNA TGCGCCAGCGCCCTCGGCAGGGCGATGAACACTGAAGCTTTCTTT.

This clone was observed a single time. The gene calls are TRBV5-1 and TRBJ1-2; D is undetermined. Trimming stripped 4 bases from V and 8 bases from J, with 21 bases between. Germline CDR1 and CDR2: SGHRS and YFSETQ. The CDR3 sequence is 15 residues long. The CDR3 region is CASSPGEVILGGYTF. DNA for the CDR3: TGCGCCAGCAGCCCCGGCGAGGTCATTCTCGGGGGCTACACCTTC.

This rearrangement joins TRBV3-1 (or the pseudogene TRBV3-2) to TRBJ2-3, with TRBD2 matching 13 bases. With V trimmed by 4 bases and J by 4 bases, 11 bases remained unmatched. CDR3 length: 18 residues. The germline V gene has CDR1 LGHDT and CDR2 YNNKEL (reference sequence). The CDR3 sequence is CASSPPLGLAGDSDTQYF. The DNA of the CDR3 is TGTGCCAGCAGCCCCCCCCTCGGACTAGCGGGAGATTCAGATACGCAGTATTTT.

The chain links TRBV4-3 to TRBJ2-7; TRBD1 is a possible D gene (6 bases). With 2 bases removed from V and 7 bases from J, the gap between germline ends came to 15 bases. The CDR3 sequence is 14 residues long. In germline, CDR1 is LGHNA, CDR2 YSLEER. The CDR3 is CASSQKQGTWEQYF. In DNA form, the CDR3 reads TGCGCCAGCAGCCAAAAACAGGGTACGTGGGAGCAGTACTTC.

The rearrangement uses TRBV28 and TRBJ1-1; 12 bases line up with TRBD1. The junction had 7 bases not matched to a gene; V was cut back by 10 bases and J by 7 bases. The CDR3 length is 13 residues. CDR1 is MDHEN and CDR2 is SYDVKM in the germline V gene. CDR3 nucleotide sequence: TGTGCCACCCGGGACAGGGGGCGGATTGAAGCTTTCTTT. Its translation is CATRDRGRIEAFF.

The chain carries TRBV7-3 and TRBJ2-3; D is perhaps TRBD2 (5 bases). Trimming stripped 1 base from V and 2 bases from J, with 10 bases between. Germline V gene data show CDR1 as SGHTA and CDR2 as FQGTGA. This CDR3 contains 15 residues. CDR3 amino acids: CASSLISGPTDTQYF. The CDR3 DNA is TGTGCCAGCAGCTTAATCAGCGGCCCCACAGATACGCAGTATTTT.

This chain connects TRBV5-6 to TRBJ1-1; D unresolved. The V gene lost 4 bases and the J gene lost 9 bases, with 16 bases spanning the gap. Germline-derived CDR1 and CDR2 are SGHDT and YYEEEE. This CDR3 spans 13 amino acids. CDR3: CASSPTPPGKAFF. As DNA, the CDR3 is TGTGCCAGCAGCCCTACCCCCCCCGGTAAAGCTTTCTTT.